This T cell receptor (beta chain) was found in a study of blood T cell repertoires in COVID-19. Study summary: The origin of the acute and convalescent COVID-19 samples was the United States, Italy and Spain.

Study processing details: Researchers report that nucleated cell counts were estimated from reference gene primer amplification. The table came from immunoSEQ multiplex PCR; TCRdb's copy has only in-frame clones and leaves some out. Clonal size and the V and J genes are those of that table, whereas D and trimming came from the DNA. The sample includes about 400,000 clones, approximately 90% of them seen just once. Looked up from germline, CDR1 is SGHDT and CDR2 is YYEEEE. V lost 0 bases and J lost 1, with 5 bases in between. CDR3 length: 14 residues. The participants were between roughly 18 and 90 years old and came from about two dozen US areas. Which cohort a participant joined came from the clinical history participants gave.

This chain connects TRBV5-6 to TRBJ1-5; D unresolved. The sample comprised PBMCs or T cells enriched from blood (not recorded which). The TCR comes from a woman aged 50 to 65 who had recovered from COVID-19. The DNA for the CDR3 is TGTGCCAGCAGCTTGGACAGCAGCAATCAGCCCCAGCATTTT. Its translation: CASSLDSSNQPQHF.